The entry below gives a single T cell receptor (beta chain) sequence along with its context. The entry originates in a study of blood T cell repertoires in COVID-19. Overall study: Samples came from the United States, Italy and Spain, spanning acute and convalescent COVID-19.

V gave up 2 bases and J gave up 0 bases, with 11 bases separating them. CDR3 length equals 15 residues. Germline V CDR1 and CDR2: SGHAT, FQNNGV. Participant age was about 18 to 89 years, and participants resided in 24 US areas. Recovered participants had two consecutive negative NP/OP PCR tests, healthcare professional clearance, or symptom resolution. Here immunoSEQ multiplex PCR was the method, and the copy in TCRdb shows in-frame clones only, minus some. The sample lists approximately 160,000 clones, 65% to 85% occurring once. The clonotype was recovered from a middle-aged man who had recovered from COVID-19. The chain couples TRBV11-2 to TRBJ2-7, with D possibly matching TRBD2 (5 bases). Source material: PBMCs or T cells enriched from blood (not recorded which). CDR3 region: CASSLWGDASYEQYV. In DNA form, the CDR3 reads TGTGCCAGCAGCTTATGGGGAGACGCCTCCTACGAGCAGTACGTC.